The TCR beta chain described here comes from a study of blood T cell repertoires in COVID-19. TCRdb's table, derived via immunoSEQ multiplex PCR, lists solely in-frame clones and lacks some. The table has 95,000 to 150,000 clones, around 88% seen once. J lost 3 bases, V lost 7 bases, and 10 bases had no gene match. Per germline, CDR1 SNHLY and CDR2 FYNNEI. This CDR3 is built from 15 residues. V gene TRBV2 combines with J gene TRBJ2-7, with 9 bases aligning to TRBD1. The clonotype comes from a human donor in a cohort sampled during active COVID-19. The sequenced sample was peripheral blood. The CDR3 spells CASTPGQGRGYEQYF. The CDR3 DNA sequence: TGTGCCAGCACTCCGGGACAGGGAAGGGGCTACGAGCAGTACTTC.